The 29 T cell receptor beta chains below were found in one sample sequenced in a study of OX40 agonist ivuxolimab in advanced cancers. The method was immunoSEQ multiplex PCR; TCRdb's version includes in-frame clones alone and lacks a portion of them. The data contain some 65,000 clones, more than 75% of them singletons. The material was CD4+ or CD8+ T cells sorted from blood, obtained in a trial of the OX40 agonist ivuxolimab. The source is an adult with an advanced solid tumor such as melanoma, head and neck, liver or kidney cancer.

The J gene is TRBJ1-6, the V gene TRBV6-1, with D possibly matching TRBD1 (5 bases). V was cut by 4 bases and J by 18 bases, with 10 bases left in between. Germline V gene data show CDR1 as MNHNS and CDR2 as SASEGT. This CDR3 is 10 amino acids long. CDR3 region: CASSGGPPHF. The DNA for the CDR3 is TGTGCCAGCAGTGGGGGACCTCCCCACTTT.

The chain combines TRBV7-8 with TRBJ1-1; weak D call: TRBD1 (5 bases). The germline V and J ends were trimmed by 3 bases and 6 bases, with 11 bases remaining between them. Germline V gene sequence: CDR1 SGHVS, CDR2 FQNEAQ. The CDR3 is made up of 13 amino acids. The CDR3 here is CASSFRGGAEAFF. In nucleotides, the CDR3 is TGTGCCAGCAGCTTCCGGGGGGGGGCTGAAGCTTTCTTT.

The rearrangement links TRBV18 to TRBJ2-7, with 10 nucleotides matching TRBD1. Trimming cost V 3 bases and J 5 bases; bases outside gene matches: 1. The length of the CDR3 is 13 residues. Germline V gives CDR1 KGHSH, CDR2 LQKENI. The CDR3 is CASSPGTGDEQYF. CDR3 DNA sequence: TGTGCCAGCTCACCCGGGACAGGGGACGAGCAGTACTTC.

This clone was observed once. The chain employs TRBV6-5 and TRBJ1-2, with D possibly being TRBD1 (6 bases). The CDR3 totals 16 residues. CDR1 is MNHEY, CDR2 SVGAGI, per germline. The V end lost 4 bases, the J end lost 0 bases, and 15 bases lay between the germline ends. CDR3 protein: CASSSQGGTTNYGYTF. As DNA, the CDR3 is TGTGCCAGCAGTTCACAAGGGGGGACGACTAACTATGGCTACACCTTC.

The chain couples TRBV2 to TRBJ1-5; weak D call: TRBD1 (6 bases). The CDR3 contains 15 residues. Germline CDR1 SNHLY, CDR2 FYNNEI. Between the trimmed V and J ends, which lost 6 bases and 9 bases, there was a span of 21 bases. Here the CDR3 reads CASRPMGGQNGPQHF. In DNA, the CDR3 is TGTGCCAGCAGGCCCATGGGGGGACAAAACGGGCCCCAGCATTTT.

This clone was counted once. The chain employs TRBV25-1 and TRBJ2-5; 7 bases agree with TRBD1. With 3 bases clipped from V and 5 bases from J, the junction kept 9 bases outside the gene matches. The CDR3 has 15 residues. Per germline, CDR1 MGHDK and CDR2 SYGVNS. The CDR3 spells CASSDRGQIRETQYF. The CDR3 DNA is TGTGCCAGCAGTGATAGGGGACAGATTCGGGAGACCCAGTACTTC.

The CDR3 sequence: CASSRGLAGGVVDTQYF. CDR3 sequence (DNA): TGTGCCAGCAGCCGAGGACTAGCGGGGGGCGTGGTAGATACGCAGTATTTT. The J gene is TRBJ2-3, the V gene TRBV7-3; TRBD2 aligns across 14 bases. Germline values: CDR1 SGHTA, CDR2 FQGTGA. This CDR3 contains 17 residues. V lost 5 bases to trimming and J lost 5 bases; unmatched junction nucleotides: 9.

In DNA form, the CDR3 reads TGCGCCAGCAGCTTGGCAGGGAACTCTGGAAACACCATATATTTT. Translated, it gives CASSLAGNSGNTIYF. J is TRBJ1-3 and V is TRBV5-1, with TRBD1 as a possible D gene (5 bases). The CDR3 contains 15 residues. The germline V and J ends were trimmed by 0 bases and 0 bases, with 7 bases remaining between them. Germline V gene data show CDR1 as SGHRS and CDR2 as YFSETQ.

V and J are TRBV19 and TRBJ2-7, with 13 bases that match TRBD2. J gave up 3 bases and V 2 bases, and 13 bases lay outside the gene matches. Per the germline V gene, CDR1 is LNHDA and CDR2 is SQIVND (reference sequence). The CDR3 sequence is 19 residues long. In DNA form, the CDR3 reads TGTGCCAGTAGTATAATTCCCGCTACTAGCGGGGGGGCCGGCTACGAGCAGTACTTC. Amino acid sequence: CASSIIPATSGGAGYEQYF.

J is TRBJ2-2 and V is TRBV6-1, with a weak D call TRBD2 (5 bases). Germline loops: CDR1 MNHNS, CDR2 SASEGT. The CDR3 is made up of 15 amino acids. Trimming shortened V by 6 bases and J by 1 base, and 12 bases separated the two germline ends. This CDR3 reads CASSGEPMNTGELFF. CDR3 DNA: TGTGCCAGCAGCGGGGAGCCCATGAACACCGGGGAGCTGTTTTTT.

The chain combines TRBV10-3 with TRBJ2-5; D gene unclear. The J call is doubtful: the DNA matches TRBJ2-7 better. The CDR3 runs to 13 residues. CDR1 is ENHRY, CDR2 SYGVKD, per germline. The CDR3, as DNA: TGTGCCATCAGTGCAGCGAAATCCTACGAGCAGTACTTC. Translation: CAISAAKSYEQYF.

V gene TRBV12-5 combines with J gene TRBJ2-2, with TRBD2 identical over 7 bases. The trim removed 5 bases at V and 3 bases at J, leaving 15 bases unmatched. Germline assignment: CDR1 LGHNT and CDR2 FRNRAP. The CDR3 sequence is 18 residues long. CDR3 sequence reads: CASGKPPGRGIDTGELFF. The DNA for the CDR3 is TGTGCTAGTGGTAAACCCCCCGGGCGGGGGATAGACACCGGGGAGCTGTTTTTT.

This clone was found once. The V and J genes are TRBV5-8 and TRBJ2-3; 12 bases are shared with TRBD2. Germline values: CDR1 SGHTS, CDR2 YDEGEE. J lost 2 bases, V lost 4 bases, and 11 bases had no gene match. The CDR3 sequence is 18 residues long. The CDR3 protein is CASSPALLAGGNTDTQYF. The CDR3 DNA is TGTGCCAGCAGCCCGGCCCTACTAGCGGGGGGCAACACAGATACGCAGTATTTT.

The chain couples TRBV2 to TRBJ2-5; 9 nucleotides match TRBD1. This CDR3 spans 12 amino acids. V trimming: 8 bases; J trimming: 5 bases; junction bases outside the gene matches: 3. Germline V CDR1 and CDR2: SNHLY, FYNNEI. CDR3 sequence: CASYRGRETQYF. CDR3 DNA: TGTGCCAGCTACAGGGGGCGGGAGACCCAGTACTTC.

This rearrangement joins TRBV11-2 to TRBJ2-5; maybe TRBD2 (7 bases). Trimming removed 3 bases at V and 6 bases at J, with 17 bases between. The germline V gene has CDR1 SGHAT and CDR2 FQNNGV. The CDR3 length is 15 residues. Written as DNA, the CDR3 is TGTGCCAGCAGCTTCTGGAGGGGGGGCCCCCAGACCCAGTACTTC. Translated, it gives CASSFWRGGPQTQYF.

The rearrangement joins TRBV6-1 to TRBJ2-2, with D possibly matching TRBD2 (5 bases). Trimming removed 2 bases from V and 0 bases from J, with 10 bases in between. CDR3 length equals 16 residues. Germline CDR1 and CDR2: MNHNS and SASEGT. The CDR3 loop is CASSEWRRANTGELFF. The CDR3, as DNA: TGTGCCAGCAGTGAATGGAGGCGCGCGAACACCGGGGAGCTGTTTTTT.

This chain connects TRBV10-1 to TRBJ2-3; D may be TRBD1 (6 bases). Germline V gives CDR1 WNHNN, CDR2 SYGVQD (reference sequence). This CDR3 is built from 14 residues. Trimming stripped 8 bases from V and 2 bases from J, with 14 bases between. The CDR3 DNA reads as TGCGCCAGCGGACAGTACCCCGCCACAGATACGCAGTATTTT. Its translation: CASGQYPATDTQYF.

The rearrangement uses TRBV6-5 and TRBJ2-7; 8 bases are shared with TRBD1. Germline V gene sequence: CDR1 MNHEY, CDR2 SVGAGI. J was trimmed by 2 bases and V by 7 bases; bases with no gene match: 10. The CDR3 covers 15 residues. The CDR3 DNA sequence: TGTGCCAGCAAGCCTGGTGGACAGGGACCCTACGAGCAGTACTTC. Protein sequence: CASKPGGQGPYEQYF.

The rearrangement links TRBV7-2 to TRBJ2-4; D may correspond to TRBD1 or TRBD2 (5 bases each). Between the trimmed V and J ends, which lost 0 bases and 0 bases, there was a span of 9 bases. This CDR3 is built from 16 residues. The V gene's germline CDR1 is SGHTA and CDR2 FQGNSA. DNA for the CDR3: TGTGCCAGCAGCTTAGCGGGGGTCTCAGCCAAAAACATTCAGTACTTC. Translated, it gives CASSLAGVSAKNIQYF. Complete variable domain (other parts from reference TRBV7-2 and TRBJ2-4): GAGVSQSPSNKVTEKGKDVELRCDPISGHTALYWYRQSLGQGLEFLIYFQGNSAPDKSGLPSDRFSAERTGGSVSTLTIQRTQQEDSAVYLCASSLAGVSAKNIQYFGAGTRLSVL.

The CDR3 sequence: CASSYLLGDGVQHF. The CDR3 DNA sequence: TGTGCCAGCAGTTACTTGTTAGGGGACGGGGTCCAGCATTTT. The V and J genes are TRBV6-5 and TRBJ1-5; D possibly corresponds to TRBD1 (5 bases). CDR3 length: 14 residues. The germline CDR1 and CDR2 sequences are MNHEY and SVGAGI. V gave up 1 base and J gave up 12 bases, with 16 bases separating them.

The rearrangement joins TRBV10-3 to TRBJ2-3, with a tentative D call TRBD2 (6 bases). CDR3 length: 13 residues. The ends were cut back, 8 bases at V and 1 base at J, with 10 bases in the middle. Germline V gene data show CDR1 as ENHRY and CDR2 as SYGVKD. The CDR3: CAIAGGGTDTQYF. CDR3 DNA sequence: TGTGCCATCGCCGGCGGGGGCACAGATACGCAGTATTTT.

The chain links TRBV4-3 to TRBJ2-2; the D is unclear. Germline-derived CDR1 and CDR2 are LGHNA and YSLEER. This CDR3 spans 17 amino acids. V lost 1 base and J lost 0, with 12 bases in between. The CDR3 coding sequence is TGCGCCAGCAGCCAAGGATGGCTAGGGCCGAACACCGGGGAGCTGTTTTTT. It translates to CASSQGWLGPNTGELFF.

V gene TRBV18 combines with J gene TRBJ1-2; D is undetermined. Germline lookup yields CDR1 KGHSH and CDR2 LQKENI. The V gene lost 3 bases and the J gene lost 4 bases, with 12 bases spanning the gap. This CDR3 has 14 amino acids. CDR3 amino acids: CASSPASQGYGYTF. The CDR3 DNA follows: TGTGCCAGCTCACCGGCCAGCCAAGGCTATGGCTACACCTTC.

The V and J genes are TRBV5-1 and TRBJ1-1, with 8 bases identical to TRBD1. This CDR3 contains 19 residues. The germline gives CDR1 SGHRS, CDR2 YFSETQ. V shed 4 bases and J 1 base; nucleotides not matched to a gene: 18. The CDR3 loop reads CASSVNQYPGQERNTEAFF. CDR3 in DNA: TGCGCCAGCAGCGTTAATCAGTATCCGGGACAGGAGCGGAACACTGAAGCTTTCTTT.

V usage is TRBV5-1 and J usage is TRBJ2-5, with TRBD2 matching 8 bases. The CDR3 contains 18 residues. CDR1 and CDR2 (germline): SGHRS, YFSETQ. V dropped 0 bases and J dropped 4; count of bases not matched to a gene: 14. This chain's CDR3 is CASSLEFRASGSPETQYF. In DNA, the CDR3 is TGCGCCAGCAGCTTGGAGTTTCGGGCTAGCGGGTCCCCAGAGACCCAGTACTTC.

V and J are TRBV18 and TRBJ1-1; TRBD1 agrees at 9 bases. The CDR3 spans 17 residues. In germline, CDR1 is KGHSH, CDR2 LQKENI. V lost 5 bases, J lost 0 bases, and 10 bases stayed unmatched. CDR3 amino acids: CASSSQQGAGVNTEAFF. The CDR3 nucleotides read TGTGCCAGCTCATCACAACAGGGGGCTGGGGTGAACACTGAAGCTTTCTTT.

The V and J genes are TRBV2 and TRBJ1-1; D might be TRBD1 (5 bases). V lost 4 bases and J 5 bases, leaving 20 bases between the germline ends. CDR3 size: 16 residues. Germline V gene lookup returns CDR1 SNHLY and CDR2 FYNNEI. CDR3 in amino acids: CASSAGRNIKGTEAFF. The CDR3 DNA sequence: TGTGCCAGCAGTGCGGGGCGTAACATTAAGGGGACTGAAGCTTTCTTT. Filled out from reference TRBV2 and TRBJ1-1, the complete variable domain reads EPEVTQTPSHQVTQMGQEVILRCVPISNHLYFYWYRQILGQKVEFLVSFYNNEISEKSEIFDDQFSVERPDGSNFTLKIRSTKLEDSAMYFCASSAGRNIKGTEAFFGQGTRLTVV.

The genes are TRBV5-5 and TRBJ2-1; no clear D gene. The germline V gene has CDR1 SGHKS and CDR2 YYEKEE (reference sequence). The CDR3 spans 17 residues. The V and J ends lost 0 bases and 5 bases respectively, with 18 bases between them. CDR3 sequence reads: CASSLEAPREFNNEQFF. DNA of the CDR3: TGTGCCAGCAGCTTGGAGGCCCCCAGAGAATTTAACAATGAGCAGTTCTTC.

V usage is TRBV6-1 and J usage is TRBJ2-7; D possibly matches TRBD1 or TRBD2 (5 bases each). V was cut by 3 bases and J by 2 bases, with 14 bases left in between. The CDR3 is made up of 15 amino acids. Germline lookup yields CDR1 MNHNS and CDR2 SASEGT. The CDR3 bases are TGTGCCAGCAGTGATTATGGGACCGCAACCTACGAGCAGTACTTC. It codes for CASSDYGTATYEQYF.